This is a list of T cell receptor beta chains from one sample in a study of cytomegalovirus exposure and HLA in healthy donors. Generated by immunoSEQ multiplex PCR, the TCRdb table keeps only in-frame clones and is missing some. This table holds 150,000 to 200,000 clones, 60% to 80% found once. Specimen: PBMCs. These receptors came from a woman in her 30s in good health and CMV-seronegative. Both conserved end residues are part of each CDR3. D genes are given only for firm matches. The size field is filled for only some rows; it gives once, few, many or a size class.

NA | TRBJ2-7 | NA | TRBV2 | CASLFRDSGPWQYF | TGTGCCAGCCTTTTCCGGGACTCCGGACCTTGGCAGTACTTC
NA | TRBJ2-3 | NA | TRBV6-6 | CASRLGGGTDTQYF | TGTGCCAGCAGGCTCGGCGGGGGCACAGATACGCAGTATTTT
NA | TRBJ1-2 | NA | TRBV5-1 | CASSLGAIRGDYGYTF | TGCGCCAGCAGCTTGGGGGCGATCCGGGGGGACTATGGCTACACCTTC
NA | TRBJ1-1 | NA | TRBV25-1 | CASRTGWTEAFF | TGTGCCAGCAGGACGGGGTGGACTGAAGCTTTCTTT
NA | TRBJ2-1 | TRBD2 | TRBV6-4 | CASSVLAGAGEQFF | TGTGCCAGCAGTGTTCTAGCGGGGGCAGGGGAGCAGTTCTTC
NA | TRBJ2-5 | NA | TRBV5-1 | CASSYGQPQETQYF | TGCGCCAGCAGCTATGGACAGCCCCAAGAGACCCAGTACTTC
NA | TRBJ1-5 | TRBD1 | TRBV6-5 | CASSYRWTGDQPQHF | TGTGCCAGCAGTTACCGATGGACAGGGGATCAGCCCCAGCATTTT
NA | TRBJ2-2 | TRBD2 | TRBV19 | CASLPGRTSGGAANTGELFF | TGTGCCAGTCTCCCCGGGAGGACTAGCGGGGGCGCTGCGAACACCGGGGAGCTGTTTTTT
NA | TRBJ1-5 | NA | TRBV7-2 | CASSPPGWNQPQHF | TGTGCCAGCAGTCCTCCAGGGTGGAATCAGCCCCAGCATTTT
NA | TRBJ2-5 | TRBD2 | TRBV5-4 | CASSWGKRGTQETQYF | TGTGCCAGCAGCTGGGGAAAGCGGGGGACGCAAGAGACCCAGTACTTC
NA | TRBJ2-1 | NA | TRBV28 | CASSPRAGLSSYNEQFF | TGTGCCAGCAGTCCACGGGCAGGGCTTAGCTCCTACAATGAGCAGTTCTTC
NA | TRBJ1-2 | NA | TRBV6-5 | CASSSWGTNYGYTF | TGTGCCAGCAGTTCCTGGGGGACAAACTATGGCTACACCTTC
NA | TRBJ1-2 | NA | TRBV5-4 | CASSLGAGTLGDYGYTF | TGTGCCAGCAGCTTGGGGGCGGGGACCCTAGGCGACTATGGCTACACCTTC
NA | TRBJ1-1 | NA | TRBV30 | CAWSVLEGLTEAFF | TGTGCCTGGAGTGTCCTCGAGGGACTCACTGAAGCTTTCTTT
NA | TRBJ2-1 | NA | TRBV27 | CASSLSSLSARGSYNEQFF | TGTGCCAGCAGTTTATCATCGTTGTCAGCGAGGGGGTCCTACAATGAGCAGTTCTTC
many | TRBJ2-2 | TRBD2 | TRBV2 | CASSAREGTGELFF | TGTGCCAGCAGTGCGAGGGAGGGGACCGGGGAGCTGTTTTTT
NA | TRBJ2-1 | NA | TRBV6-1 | CASSEDGTQGLNEQFF | TGTGCCAGCAGTGAAGACGGGACACAAGGATTGAATGAGCAGTTCTTC
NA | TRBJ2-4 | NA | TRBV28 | CASSLGRIQNIQYF | TGTGCCAGCAGTTTAGGCCGTATACAAAACATTCAGTACTTC
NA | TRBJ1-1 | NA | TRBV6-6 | CASTLQGNTEAFF | TGTGCCAGCACTCTACAGGGGAACACTGAAGCTTTCTTT
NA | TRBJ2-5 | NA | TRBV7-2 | CASSSGGRETQYF | TGTGCCAGCAGCTCCGGGGGAAGGGAGACCCAGTACTTC
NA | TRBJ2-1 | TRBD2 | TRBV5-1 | CASSLAPSGGAAEQFF | TGCGCCAGCAGCTTGGCCCCTAGCGGGGGGGCTGCTGAGCAGTTCTTC
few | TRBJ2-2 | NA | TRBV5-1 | CASSFGDSDTGELFF | TGCGCCAGCAGCTTCGGGGATAGCGACACCGGGGAGCTGTTTTTT
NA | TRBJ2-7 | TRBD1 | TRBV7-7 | CASSSTGSYEQYF | TGTGCTAGCAGCTCGACAGGGAGTTACGAGCAGTACTTC
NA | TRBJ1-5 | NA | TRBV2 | CASSRDSSNQPQHF | TGTGCCAGCAGTAGGGACTCCTCGAATCAGCCCCAGCATTTT
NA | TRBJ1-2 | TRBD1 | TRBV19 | CASRKQGLDYGYTF | TGTGCCAGTAGAAAACAGGGGCTGGACTATGGCTACACCTTC
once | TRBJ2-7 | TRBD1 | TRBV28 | CASKPGQGAHEQYF | TGTGCCAGCAAACCGGGACAGGGGGCCCACGAGCAGTACTTC
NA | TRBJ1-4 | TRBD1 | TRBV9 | CASSVSPAGTANEKLFF | TGTGCCAGCAGCGTATCCCCCGCCGGGACAGCTAATGAAAAACTGTTTTTT
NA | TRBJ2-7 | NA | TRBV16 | CASSQKGSPSSYEQYF | TGTGCCAGCAGCCAAAAGGGGTCCCCGAGCTCCTACGAGCAGTACTTC
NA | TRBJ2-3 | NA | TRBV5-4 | CASSLDTVTKTDTQYF | TGTGCCAGCAGCTTGGACACCGTTACCAAGACAGATACGCAGTATTTT
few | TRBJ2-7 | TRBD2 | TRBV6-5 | CASSSGGLGEQYF | TGTGCCAGCAGTTCGGGGGGGTTGGGTGAGCAGTACTTC
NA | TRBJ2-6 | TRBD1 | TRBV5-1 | CASGQGNSGANVLTF | TGCGCCAGCGGACAGGGGAACTCTGGGGCCAACGTCCTGACTTTC
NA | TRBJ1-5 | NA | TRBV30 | CAWSGGTGVQPQHF | TGTGCCTGGAGCGGGGGGACGGGTGTTCAGCCCCAGCATTTT
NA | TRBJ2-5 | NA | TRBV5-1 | CASRSASGRGEETQYF | TGCGCCAGCCGCTCCGCCTCGGGACGCGGGGAGGAGACCCAGTACTTC
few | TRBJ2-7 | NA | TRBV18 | CASSPTGTYEQYF | TGTGCCAGCTCACCGACGGGGACCTACGAGCAGTACTTC
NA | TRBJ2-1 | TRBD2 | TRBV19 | CASSIGGGPLSYNEQFF | TGTGCCAGTAGTATAGGCGGGGGGCCCCTCTCCTACAATGAGCAGTTCTTC
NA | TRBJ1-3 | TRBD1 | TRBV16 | CASSQMGTGYSYYSGNTIYF | TGTGCCAGCAGCCAAATGGGGACAGGGTATTCCTACTACTCTGGAAACACCATATATTTT
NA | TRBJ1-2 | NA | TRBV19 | CASSVTGSDGYTF | TGTGCCAGTAGTGTTACAGGATCCGATGGCTACACCTTC
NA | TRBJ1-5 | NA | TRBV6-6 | CASSYGQFYSNQPQHF | TGTGCCAGCAGTTACGGACAGTTCTATAGCAATCAGCCCCAGCATTTT
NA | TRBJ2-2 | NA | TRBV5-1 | CASRGQGSGELFF | TGCGCCAGCAGAGGTCAGGGCTCCGGGGAGCTGTTTTTT
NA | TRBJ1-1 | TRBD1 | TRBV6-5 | CASSYSGTVLNTEAFF | TGTGCCAGCAGTTACTCTGGGACAGTACTTAACACTGAAGCTTTCTTT
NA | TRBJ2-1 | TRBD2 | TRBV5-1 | CASSGGDSYNEQFF | TGCGCCAGCAGCGGGGGGGACTCCTACAATGAGCAGTTCTTC
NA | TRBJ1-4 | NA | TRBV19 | CASSLRQETNEKLFF | TGTGCCAGTAGTCTCCGACAGGAAACTAATGAAAAACTGTTTTTT
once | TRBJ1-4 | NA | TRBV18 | CASSPGSEKLFF | TGTGCCAGCTCACCGGGTAGCGAAAAACTGTTTTTT
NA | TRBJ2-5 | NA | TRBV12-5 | CASTGVEETQYF | TGTGCTAGTACCGGCGTGGAGGAGACCCAGTACTTC
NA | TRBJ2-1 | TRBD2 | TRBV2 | CASSPWRSGGVNEQFF | TGTGCCAGCAGTCCCTGGCGTAGCGGGGGGGTTAATGAGCAGTTCTTC
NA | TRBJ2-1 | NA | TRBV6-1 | CASGYRVGTNEQFF | TGTGCCAGCGGATACAGGGTGGGGACCAATGAGCAGTTCTTC
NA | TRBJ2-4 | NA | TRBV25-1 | CASSGIGKNSQYF | TGTGCCAGCAGTGGGATCGGCAAAAACAGTCAGTACTTC
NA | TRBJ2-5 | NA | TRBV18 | CASSPPLRRGETQYF | TGTGCCAGCTCACCACCCCTCAGGCGTGGGGAGACCCAGTACTTC
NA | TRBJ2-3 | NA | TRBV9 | CASSGGLGGPDTQYF | TGTGCCAGCAGCGGGGGCCTGGGGGGACCGGATACGCAGTATTTT
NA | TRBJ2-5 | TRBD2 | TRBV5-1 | CASSLGAGGLEETQYF | TGCGCCAGCAGCTTAGGAGCGGGGGGGCTCGAGGAGACCCAGTACTTC
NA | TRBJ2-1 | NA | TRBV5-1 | CASSPTWASSYNEQFF | TGCGCCAGCAGCCCCACCTGGGCCAGCTCCTACAATGAGCAGTTCTTC
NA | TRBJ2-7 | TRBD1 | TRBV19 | CASSSRDRGYEQYF | TGTGCCAGTAGTTCCCGGGACAGGGGGTACGAGCAGTACTTC
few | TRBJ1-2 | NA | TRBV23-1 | CASSLRVQVPFNYGYTF | TGCGCCAGCAGTCTGCGGGTCCAGGTCCCGTTTAACTATGGCTACACCTTC
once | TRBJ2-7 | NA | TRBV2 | CASRQFYEQYF | TGTGCCAGCAGACAGTTCTACGAGCAGTACTTC
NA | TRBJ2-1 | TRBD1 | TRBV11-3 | CASSLGRGSVDEQFF | TGTGCCAGCAGCTTAGGCAGGGGGTCGGTCGATGAGCAGTTCTTC
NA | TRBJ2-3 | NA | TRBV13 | CASSLSHRVLDTQYF | TGTGCCAGCAGCCTATCCCACAGGGTCCTAGATACGCAGTATTTT
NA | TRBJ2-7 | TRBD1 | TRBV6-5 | CASSLGQGLTYEQYF | TGTGCCAGCAGCTTGGGACAGGGACTAACCTACGAGCAGTACTTC
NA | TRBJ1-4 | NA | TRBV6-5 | CASKSLWGENEKLFF | TGTGCCAGCAAGTCCTTATGGGGGGAAAATGAAAAACTGTTTTTT
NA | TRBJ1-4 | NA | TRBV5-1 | CASSLAGSSNEKLFF | TGCGCCAGCAGCTTGGCGGGGTCATCTAATGAAAAACTGTTTTTT